The TCR beta chain described here comes from a study of blood T cell repertoires in COVID-19. Whole-study context: Sites in the United States, Italy and Spain provided acute and convalescent COVID-19 samples. T cells, B-cell-depleted T cells, or PBMCs supplied cDNA or gDNA.

Clones were read by immunoSEQ multiplex PCR, and TCRdb kept only the in-frame ones, dropping some. There are a few hundred thousand clones in the sample; 80% to 90% occur only once, and roughly 2% lies in the top ten. V gave up 0 bases and J gave up 4 bases; unmatched junction bases: 6. Germline V gene lookup returns CDR1 MGHRA and CDR2 YSYEKL. This CDR3 has 16 residues. Individuals aged 18 to 89 years were recruited from some 26 US areas. The chain recombines TRBV4-1 with TRBJ2-7; 10 nucleotides line up with TRBD2. Sequencing was performed on PBMCs or T cells enriched from blood (not recorded which). The receptor's source is a man aged 25 to 40 who had recovered from COVID-19. As DNA, the CDR3 is TGCGCCAGCAGCCAAGAAATAGCGGGGGGACGATACGAGCAGTACTTC. As protein: CASSQEIAGGRYEQYF.